One and the same sample provided the 22 T cell receptor beta chains below, sequenced in a study of blood T cell repertoires in COVID-19. Profiled with immunoSEQ multiplex PCR; TCRdb holds only in-frame clones, not every one. Of roughly 41,000 clones in the sample, about 87% were seen once. Sequenced sample: peripheral blood. These receptors all come from a human donor in a cohort sampled during active COVID-19.

J is TRBJ1-5 and V is TRBV12-3 or TRBV12-4, with no clear D. The V end lost 4 bases, the J end lost 4 bases, and 5 bases lay between the germline ends. This CDR3 is 12 amino acids long. As DNA, the CDR3 is TGTGCCAGCAGTTCAGGAAATCAGCCCCAGCATTTT. Amino acids: CASSSGNQPQHF.

V gene TRBV27 combines with J gene TRBJ1-6; D uncertain. Germline V CDR1 and CDR2: MNHEY, SMNVEV (reference sequence). Trimming removed 11 bases at V and 7 bases at J, with 12 bases between. CDR3 length: 12 amino acids. DNA of the CDR3: TGTGCCTTCGAGGGCAGAAATTCACCCCTCCACTTT. It yields the protein CAFEGRNSPLHF.

This clone was detected a few times. The chain carries TRBV9 and TRBJ2-2; D not resolved. Trimming took off 0 bases at V and 4 bases at J, with 4 bases between the two ends. CDR1 is SGDLS, CDR2 YYNGEE, per germline. This CDR3 contains 13 residues. The chain's CDR3 is CASSVDFTGELFF. CDR3 sequence (DNA): TGTGCCAGCAGCGTAGACTTCACCGGGGAGCTGTTTTTT. Combining the CDR3 with reference TRBV9 and TRBJ2-2 gives the whole variable domain DSGVTQTPKHLITATGQRVTLRCSPRSGDLSVYWYQQSLDQGLQFLIQYYNGEERAKGNILERFSAQQFPDLHSELNLSSLELGDSALYFCASSVDFTGELFFGEGSRLTVL.

The V call is TRBV25-1, the J call TRBJ2-7, with 9 bases that match TRBD2. The CDR3 is 13 residues long. With 5 bases clipped from V and 3 bases from J, the junction kept 2 bases outside the gene matches. Germline CDR1 is MGHDK and CDR2 is SYGVNS. Here the CDR3 reads CASSLAGDYEQYF. The CDR3 nucleotides read TGTGCCAGCAGTTTAGCGGGGGACTACGAGCAGTACTTC.

V gene TRBV20-1 combines with J gene TRBJ2-2; D remains unclear. In germline, CDR1 is DFQATT, CDR2 SNEGSKA (reference sequence). Trimming stripped 5 bases from V and 2 bases from J, with 3 bases between. The CDR3 length is 11 residues. The CDR3 region is CSARNTGELFF. The CDR3 nucleotides are TGCAGTGCTCGTAACACCGGGGAGCTGTTTTTT.

The count of this clone is one. The V and J genes are TRBV9 and TRBJ1-2; D is possibly TRBD1 (6 bases). The ends were cut back, 0 bases at V and 6 bases at J, with 12 bases in the middle. The CDR3 has 14 residues. The V gene's germline CDR1 is SGDLS and CDR2 YYNGEE. The CDR3 nucleotides read TGTGCCAGCAGCGTAGGGGCAGGGGAAAATGGCTACACCTTC. It translates to CASSVGAGENGYTF.

V is TRBV27 and J is TRBJ1-6; 9 nucleotides agree with TRBD1. This CDR3 contains 15 residues. Germline CDR1 is MNHEY and CDR2 is SMNVEV (reference sequence). V lost 5 bases to trimming and J lost 7 bases; unmatched junction nucleotides: 6. The CDR3 spells CASSITGTGNSPLHF. DNA for the CDR3: TGTGCCAGCAGTATTACCGGGACAGGGAATTCACCCCTCCACTTT.

The chain recombines TRBV2 with TRBJ1-5; D might be TRBD1 (6 bases). The CDR3 consists of 15 residues. Trimming removed 7 bases from V and 1 base from J, with 14 bases in between. Germline CDR1 reads SNHLY; CDR2 reads FYNNEI. CDR3 amino acids: CASKTGDMSNQPQHF. In DNA form, the CDR3 reads TGTGCCAGCAAGACAGGCGATATGAGCAATCAGCCCCAGCATTTT.

The chain recombines TRBV2 with TRBJ1-2, with unresolved D. V gave up 2 bases and J gave up 4 bases, with 11 bases separating them. Germline assignment: CDR1 SNHLY and CDR2 FYNNEI. The CDR3 is 14 amino acids. CDR3 DNA: TGTGCCAGCAGTGAAACGGTGGTATCCTATGGCTACACCTTC. Its translation: CASSETVVSYGYTF. The variable domain in full, completed from reference TRBV2 and TRBJ1-2, reads EPEVTQTPSHQVTQMGQEVILRCVPISNHLYFYWYRQILGQKVEFLVSFYNNEISEKSEIFDDQFSVERPDGSNFTLKIRSTKLEDSAMYFCASSETVVSYGYTFGSGTRLTVV.

The V and J genes are TRBV5-1 and TRBJ2-1; 9 bases align to TRBD2. CDR3 length equals 15 residues. The V and J ends lost 4 bases and 5 bases, in that order; junction bases with no gene match: 7. Germline values: CDR1 SGHRS, CDR2 YFSETQ. This CDR3 reads CASSAELAGNNEQFF. CDR3 nucleotide sequence: TGCGCCAGCAGCGCCGAACTAGCGGGTAACAATGAGCAGTTCTTC.

The CDR3 is CASSIDGSLFGELFF. The CDR3 nucleotides are TGTGCCAGTAGTATAGATGGTAGTCTCTTCGGGGAGCTGTTTTTT. This chain links TRBV19 with TRBJ2-2; D uncertain. V lost 0 bases and J 7 bases, leaving 12 bases between the germline ends. The germline gives CDR1 LNHDA, CDR2 SQIVND (reference sequence). The CDR3 has 15 residues.

The gene calls are TRBV5-1 and TRBJ1-2; TRBD1 matches 8 bases. The CDR3 has 15 residues. V was clipped by 1 base and J by 9 bases; unmatched bases: 11. Germline-derived CDR1 and CDR2 are SGHRS and YFSETQ. The CDR3 spells CASSLSGQETPSYTF. The CDR3 DNA reads TGCGCCAGCAGCTTGTCGGGACAGGAAACTCCTAGCTACACCTTC.

This clone was detected once. The V gene is TRBV28, the J gene TRBJ1-6; perhaps TRBD1 as D (5 bases). This CDR3 has 14 amino acids. The germline CDR1 and CDR2 sequences are MDHEN and SYDVKM. Trimming pared 6 bases from V and 7 bases from J, leaving 13 bases between. CDR3 nucleotide sequence: TGTGCCAGCAGCACAGCGGGGGTAAATTCACCCCTCCACTTT. This translates into CASSTAGVNSPLHF. Full variable domain (outside the CDR3, taken from reference TRBV28 and TRBJ1-6): DVKVTQSSRYLVKRTGEKVFLECVQDMDHENMFWYRQDPGLGLRLIYFSYDVKMKEKGDIPEGYSVSREKKERFSLILESASTNQTSMYLCASSTAGVNSPLHFGNGTRLTVT.

The J gene is TRBJ2-1, the V gene TRBV6-5, with 12 bases aligning to TRBD2. Germline CDR1 reads MNHEY; CDR2 reads SVGAGI. V dropped 8 bases and J dropped 8; count of bases not matched to a gene: 10. The CDR3 extends over 15 amino acids. The CDR3 DNA reads TGTGCCAGCGGTCCCCGACTAGCGGGAGTCGATGAGCAGTTCTTC. Its translation: CASGPRLAGVDEQFF.

Only a few counts were recorded for this clone. The J gene is TRBJ2-7, the V gene TRBV4-3, with D perhaps TRBD1 (5 bases). CDR1 is LGHNA, CDR2 YSLEER, per germline. This CDR3 is 15 amino acids long. The V end lost 0 bases, the J end lost 2 bases, and 11 bases lay between the germline ends. The CDR3 loop reads CASSQDRAGPYEQYF. Written as DNA, the CDR3 is TGCGCCAGCAGCCAAGATAGGGCAGGGCCCTACGAGCAGTACTTC.

The chain carries TRBV11-2 and TRBJ2-7; 8 positions agree with TRBD2. The ends lost 4 bases at V and 3 bases at J; junction bases unmatched: 8. Per germline, CDR1 SGHAT and CDR2 FQNNGV. The CDR3 spans 15 residues. CDR3 in amino acids: CASSSKSGGHYEQYF. Written as DNA, the CDR3 is TGTGCCAGCAGCTCAAAGAGCGGGGGCCACTACGAGCAGTACTTC. Full variable domain (outside the CDR3, taken from reference TRBV11-2 and TRBJ2-7): EAGVAQSPRYKIIEKRQSVAFWCNPISGHATLYWYQQILGQGPKLLIQFQNNGVVDDSQLPKDRFSAERLKGVDSTLKIQPAKLEDSAVYLCASSSKSGGHYEQYFGPGTRLTVT.

The V and J genes are TRBV6-5 and TRBJ1-2; no reliable D call. The germline V gene has CDR1 MNHEY and CDR2 SVGAGI. Between the trimmed V and J ends, which lost 10 bases and 8 bases, there was a span of 11 bases. The CDR3 totals 10 residues. CDR3 loop: CATSYVGYTF. The CDR3 DNA follows: TGTGCCACCTCCTATGTGGGCTACACCTTC.

This sequence joins TRBV7-9 and TRBJ2-3; 11 bases are a match to TRBD2. The CDR3 extends over 16 amino acids. CDR1 and CDR2 (germline): SEHNR, FQNEAQ (reference sequence). The junction had 5 bases not matched to a gene; V was cut back by 6 bases and J by 0 bases. CDR3 sequence (DNA): TGTGCCAGCAGTAGACTAGCGGGGATTAGCACAGATACGCAGTATTTT. Translated, it gives CASSRLAGISTDTQYF. The full variable domain, with the rest looked up from reference TRBV7-9 and TRBJ2-3, is DTGVSQNPRHKITKRGQNVTFRCDPISEHNRLYWYRQTLGQGPEFLTYFQNEAQLEKSRLLSDRFSAERPKGSFSTLEIQRTEQGDSAMYLCASSRLAGISTDTQYFGPGTRLTVL.

This clone is a singleton in its sample. This rearrangement joins TRBV25-1 to TRBJ2-3; TRBD1 is a possible D gene (5 bases). V was clipped by 4 bases and J by 1 base, with 6 bases between them. The CDR3 extends over 13 amino acids. Germline CDR1 is MGHDK and CDR2 is SYGVNS. The CDR3 region is CASSVTGTDTQYF. In DNA, the CDR3 is TGTGCCAGCAGTGTGACAGGCACAGATACGCAGTATTTT.

This chain joins TRBV18 and TRBJ2-6; 12 bases agree with TRBD1. Trimming at V came to 3 bases and at J to 3 bases, leaving 3 bases not matched to a gene. The CDR3 is 17 amino acids. Germline lookup yields CDR1 KGHSH and CDR2 LQKENI. In DNA form, the CDR3 reads TGTGCCAGCTCACCGGGACAGGGGGCAGGTGGGGCCAACGTCCTGACTTTC. The encoded protein is CASSPGQGAGGANVLTF.

CDR3 amino acids: CASSPDRSESYEQYF. CDR3 nucleotide sequence: TGTGCCAGCAGCCCGGACAGGTCGGAGTCTTACGAGCAGTACTTC. The chain combines TRBV7-2 with TRBJ2-7; TRBD1 matches at 7 bases. Per the germline V gene, CDR1 is SGHTA and CDR2 is FQGNSA. The CDR3 runs to 15 residues. V shed 5 bases, J shed 4 bases, and the junction held 11 bases outside the gene matches.

The chain couples TRBV5-4 to TRBJ2-2, with 9 bases matching TRBD1. Trimming removed 4 bases from V and 4 bases from J; junction bases left unmatched: 8. CDR1 and CDR2 from the germline V gene are SGHNT and YYREEE (reference sequence). The CDR3 covers 16 residues. The CDR3 sequence is CASSHGTGWATGELFF. CDR3 nucleotides: TGTGCCAGCAGCCACGGGACAGGGTGGGCCACCGGGGAGCTGTTTTTT.